This record looks at one TCR beta chain sequence and its context. Data came from immunoSEQ multiplex PCR; TCRdb stores just in-frame clones and leaves some out. The sample yields around 180,000 clones, more than 80% seen once. The source of the sample is a study of blood T cell repertoires in COVID-19. The CDR3 totals 14 residues. The V gene lost 4 bases and the J gene lost 0 bases, with 10 bases spanning the gap. Germline V gene data show CDR1 as SGHDT and CDR2 as YYEEEE. The chain recombines TRBV5-6 with TRBJ1-2, with TRBD1 as a possible D gene (5 bases). This TCR derives from a woman aged 80 or over with COVID-19, enrolled during active disease. Sequenced material: peripheral blood. CDR3 nucleotide sequence: TGTGCCAGCAGCCCGACAGACGCTAACTATGGCTACACCTTC. Translating gives CASSPTDANYGYTF.